This entry lists 26 T cell receptor beta chains sequenced from one sample in a study of vaccination effects on CD4 cells after COVID-19. Repertoires were generated with immunoSEQ multiplex PCR, while TCRdb's copy carries only in-frame clones and drops some. The sample records roughly 56,000 clones, around three quarters being singletons. No antigen has been assigned to these receptors. Sequencing in the ViraFEST assay came after antigen-specific CD4+ T cells had been expanded with viral peptide pools, which were used to stimulate PBMC. Following a roughly 10-day culture, CD4+ T cells were purified. Vaccination of participants consisted of two doses of either the BNT162b2 or mRNA-1273 vaccine. The sequencing here drew on CD4+ T cells from PBMCs cultured with HCoV-229E spike peptides, taken after COVID-19 vaccination. The receptors stem from a human donor who received a COVID-19 vaccine.

The chain carries TRBV6-5 and TRBJ2-7; D remains ambiguous. V lost 7 bases, J lost 1 base, and 14 bases lay in between. This CDR3 region has 14 residues. CDR1 MNHEY and CDR2 SVGAGI come from the germline V gene. In nucleotides, the CDR3 is TGTGCCAGCACTCTAAACCGGGCATCCTACGAGCAGTACGTC. Its translation is CASTLNRASYEQYV.

The chain uses TRBV9 and TRBJ1-6; D is ambiguous. Germline values: CDR1 SGDLS, CDR2 YYNGEE. Trimming removed 6 bases at V and 7 bases at J, with 11 bases between. The CDR3 is made up of 13 amino acids. The DNA of the CDR3 is TGTGCCAGCAACTTAGACGGGAATTCACCCCTCCACTTT. It translates to CASNLDGNSPLHF.

This clone was counted between two and nine times. As DNA, the CDR3 is TGTGCCAGCTCACCCCGGACAGGGGAAAGCACTGAAGCTTTCTTT. Translation gives CASSPRTGESTEAFF. The rearrangement joins TRBV18 to TRBJ1-1; 9 bases map to TRBD1. The V gene's germline CDR1 is KGHSH and CDR2 LQKENI. With V trimmed by 3 bases and J by 4 bases, 6 bases remained unmatched. This CDR3 comprises 15 residues.

The chain couples TRBV30 to TRBJ2-2; 9 bases agree with TRBD1. The CDR3 length is 15 residues. CDR1 GTSNPN and CDR2 SVGIG come from the germline V gene (reference sequence). V was clipped by 4 bases and J by 1 base; unmatched bases: 4. The CDR3 sequence: CAWKPGQGNTGELFF. CDR3 DNA sequence: TGTGCCTGGAAACCGGGACAGGGGAACACCGGGGAGCTGTTTTTT.

The chain carries TRBV5-8 and TRBJ2-2, with a weak D call TRBD2 (6 bases). Germline CDR1 SGHTS, CDR2 YDEGEE. The CDR3 extends over 17 amino acids. The ends were cut back, 1 base at V and 6 bases at J, with 19 bases in the middle. The CDR3 here is CASSLSRGLIYSGELFF. The CDR3 coding sequence is TGTGCCAGCAGCTTGTCGCGGGGTCTTATCTATTCCGGGGAGCTGTTTTTT. The full variable domain, its missing parts supplied by reference TRBV5-8 and TRBJ2-2, is EAGVTQSPTHLIKTRGQQATLRCSPISGHTSVYWYQQALGLGLQFLLWYDEGEERNRGNFPPRFSGRQFPNYSSELNVNALELEDSALYLCASSLSRGLIYSGELFFGEGSRLTVL.

V gene TRBV30 combines with J gene TRBJ1-2; the D is unclear. CDR1 GTSNPN and CDR2 SVGIG come from the germline V gene (reference sequence). V was shortened by 3 bases and J by 0 bases, with 14 bases between the two germline ends. The CDR3 covers 15 residues. The CDR3 here is CAWSRTPAPNYGYTF. In DNA, the CDR3 is TGTGCCTGGAGCCGGACTCCGGCCCCTAACTATGGCTACACCTTC.

The chain combines TRBV5-1 with TRBJ2-3; weak D call: TRBD2 (6 bases). From germline, CDR1 is SGHRS and CDR2 YFSETQ. This CDR3 contains 17 residues. With 0 bases removed from V and 2 bases from J, the gap between germline ends came to 16 bases. CDR3 nucleotide sequence: TGCGCCAGCAGCTTGGGTACGGCGGGGACCTACACAGATACGCAGTATTTT. Its protein product is CASSLGTAGTYTDTQYF.

The chain uses TRBV29-1 and TRBJ1-1; D is possibly TRBD1 (5 bases). With 6 bases removed from V and 1 base from J, the gap between germline ends came to 6 bases. CDR3 length equals 11 residues. Germline V gene sequence: CDR1 SQVTM, CDR2 ANQGSEA. CDR3 in amino acids: CSVGENTEAFF. The CDR3 nucleotides are TGCAGCGTGGGGGAGAACACTGAAGCTTTCTTT. Full variable domain (missing parts from reference TRBV29-1 and TRBJ1-1): SAVISQKPSRDICQRGTSLTIQCQVDSQVTMMFWYRQQPGQSLTLIATANQGSEATYESGFVIDKFPISRPNLTFSTLTVSNMSPEDSSIYLCSVGENTEAFFGQGTRLTVV.

The genes are TRBV30 and TRBJ2-3, with 10 bases identical to TRBD2. The J segment lost 2 bases and the V segment lost 3 bases, leaving 5 bases of the junction unmatched. The CDR3 spans 15 residues. Germline V gene lookup returns CDR1 GTSNPN and CDR2 SVGIG (reference sequence). The CDR3 nucleotides read TGTGCCTGGAGAATAGCGGGGGGATTCACAGATACGCAGTATTTT. Residues: CAWRIAGGFTDTQYF. Supplemented by reference TRBV30 and TRBJ2-3, the full variable domain reads SQTIHQWPATLVQPVGSPLSLECTVEGTSNPNLYWYRQAAGRGLQLLFYSVGIGQISSEVPQNLSASRPQDRQFILSSKKLLLSDSGFYLCAWRIAGGFTDTQYFGPGTRLTVL.

The gene calls are TRBV18 and TRBJ1-5; 9 bases align to TRBD1. Per germline, CDR1 KGHSH and CDR2 LQKENI. The CDR3 extends over 14 amino acids. V was pared by 5 bases and J by 9 bases, with 8 bases of the junction left unmatched. CDR3 in DNA: TGTGCCAGCTCATTGGGACAGGGCCATAGGCCCCAGCATTTT. This encodes CASSLGQGHRPQHF.

This chain links TRBV6-5 with TRBJ1-1; D possibly corresponds to TRBD1 (5 bases). CDR1 is MNHEY and CDR2 is SVGAGI in the germline V gene. The CDR3 spans 14 residues. Trimming removed 6 bases from V and 3 bases from J, with 14 bases in between. Written as DNA, the CDR3 is TGTGCCAGCAGACAGAGGGACGGCCACACTGAAGCTTTCTTT. This encodes CASRQRDGHTEAFF.

The genes are TRBV30 and TRBJ2-2; TRBD2 might be the D (6 bases). The CDR3 consists of 17 residues. The V and J ends lost 7 bases and 2 bases respectively, with 23 bases between them. CDR1 and CDR2 (germline): GTSNPN, SVGIG (reference sequence). For the CDR3, the DNA is TGTGCCTTCCGGACTACCTTTGAAACTCTCAACACCGGGGAGCTGTTTTTT. This gives the protein CAFRTTFETLNTGELFF. Together with reference TRBV30 and TRBJ2-2, the CDR3 gives the full variable domain: SQTIHQWPATLVQPVGSPLSLECTVEGTSNPNLYWYRQAAGRGLQLLFYSVGIGQISSEVPQNLSASRPQDRQFILSSKKLLLSDSGFYLCAFRTTFETLNTGELFFGEGSRLTVL.

This clone showed up just a few times. This sequence joins TRBV4-1 and TRBJ1-4; TRBD1 might be the D (6 bases). Germline CDR1 MGHRA, CDR2 YSYEKL. This CDR3 has 14 amino acids. The V gene lost 4 bases and the J gene lost 4 bases, with 10 bases spanning the gap. The CDR3 DNA reads as TGCGCCAGCAGCCCGAGACAGGATAATGAAAAACTGTTTTTT. As protein: CASSPRQDNEKLFF.

The CDR3 DNA reads TGTGCCAGCAGCTTAACGGTCACCGCGTCGGCGAACACTGAAGCTTTCTTT. This encodes CASSLTVTASANTEAFF. The gene calls are TRBV7-3 and TRBJ1-1; D is undetermined. Looked up from germline, CDR1 is SGHTA and CDR2 is FQGTGA. The ends were cut back, 0 bases at V and 1 base at J, with 15 bases in the middle. The CDR3 is 17 residues long.

A word on this clone: Within the sample, other DNA sequences also encode this same CDR3. The chain uses TRBV6-4 and TRBJ2-5; 9 positions match TRBD1. V dropped 4 bases and J dropped 5; count of bases not matched to a gene: 2. Germline loops: CDR1 MRHNA, CDR2 SNTAGT. CDR3 length: 13 residues. The CDR3 region has the DNA TGTGCCAGCAGTGCGGACAGGGGTGAGACCCAGTACTTC. Translated, it gives CASSADRGETQYF.

J is TRBJ1-6 and V is TRBV5-1; possibly TRBD1 for D (5 bases). Germline CDR1 SGHRS, CDR2 YFSETQ. V lost 0 bases and J 8 bases, leaving 6 bases between the germline ends. The CDR3 runs to 13 residues. This CDR3 reads CASSLAGYSPLHF. In DNA, the CDR3 is TGCGCCAGCAGCTTGGCAGGGTATTCACCCCTCCACTTT.

This rearrangement joins TRBV20-1 to TRBJ2-1; TRBD2 matches 11 bases. After removal of 3 bases from V and 6 bases from J, the junction contained 10 bases not matched to a gene. The CDR3 extends over 16 amino acids. From germline, CDR1 is DFQATT and CDR2 SNEGSKA (reference sequence). Here the CDR3 reads CSASFSGTSGGNEQFF. CDR3 DNA: TGCAGTGCTAGTTTTTCAGGAACTAGCGGGGGCAATGAGCAGTTCTTC.

The genes are TRBV4-1 and TRBJ1-1; D not certain. Trimming left V 4 bases short and J 0 bases short, with 12 bases between. Germline V CDR1 and CDR2: MGHRA, YSYEKL. The CDR3 runs 15 residues. The CDR3 DNA sequence: TGCGCCAGCAGCCGCCAGAGCCCCATGAACACTGAAGCTTTCTTT. This codes for CASSRQSPMNTEAFF.

The table lists this clone with a few counts. The gene calls are TRBV7-2 and TRBJ1-6; 9 positions match TRBD1. The CDR3 covers 17 residues. V lost 1 base, J lost 4 bases, and 5 bases stayed unmatched. Germline assignment: CDR1 SGHTA and CDR2 FQGNSA. CDR3 coding DNA: TGTGCCAGCAGCTTAGGGGGACAGGGCCCTTATAATTCACCCCTCCACTTT. Translating gives CASSLGGQGPYNSPLHF. The full variable domain, its missing parts supplied by reference TRBV7-2 and TRBJ1-6, is GAGVSQSPSNKVTEKGKDVELRCDPISGHTALYWYRQSLGQGLEFLIYFQGNSAPDKSGLPSDRFSAERTGGSVSTLTIQRTQQEDSAVYLCASSLGGQGPYNSPLHFGNGTRLTVT.

V gene TRBV27 combines with J gene TRBJ2-1; TRBD2 matches 8 bases. Germline CDR1 MNHEY, CDR2 SMNVEV (reference sequence). Trimming removed 7 bases from V and 12 bases from J; junction bases left unmatched: 8. The CDR3 is made up of 12 amino acids. For the CDR3, the DNA is TGTGCCAGCAAAGTCGGGGGGGGATGGCAGTTCTTC. Translation: CASKVGGGWQFF.

The gene calls are TRBV6-5 and TRBJ1-2, with 9 bases identical to TRBD1. In germline, CDR1 is MNHEY, CDR2 SVGAGI. CDR3 length: 15 amino acids. V gave up 5 bases and J gave up 5 bases; unmatched junction bases: 9. The CDR3 sequence: CASSHNRGQRYGYTF. The CDR3 bases are TGTGCCAGCAGTCATAACAGGGGGCAACGGTATGGCTACACCTTC.

The sample holds a few counts of this clone. This chain's CDR3 is CASMSVPNTEAFF. The CDR3, as DNA: TGTGCCAGCATGAGTGTCCCGAACACTGAAGCTTTCTTT. This chain uses TRBV6-5 with TRBJ1-1; D gene ambiguous. The ends were cut back, 7 bases at V and 1 base at J, with 10 bases in the middle. CDR3 size: 13 residues. CDR1 is MNHEY, CDR2 SVGAGI, per germline.

The gene calls are TRBV2 and TRBJ2-7; tentatively, D is TRBD1 or TRBD2 (5 bases each). The CDR3 has 13 amino acids. With 8 bases removed from V and 5 bases from J, the gap between germline ends came to 16 bases. The V gene's germline CDR1 is SNHLY and CDR2 FYNNEI. CDR3 residues: CASALDRDHEQYV. In DNA form, the CDR3 reads TGTGCCAGCGCCCTGGATCGGGACCACGAGCAGTACGTC.

The rearrangement joins TRBV7-9 to TRBJ2-2; 8 bases are shared with TRBD1. This CDR3 comprises 15 residues. Germline V CDR1 and CDR2: SEHNR, FQNEAQ (reference sequence). V shed 1 base, J shed 4 bases, and the junction held 2 bases outside the gene matches. This CDR3 reads CASSLGTGRTGELFF. CDR3 coding DNA: TGTGCCAGCAGCTTAGGGACAGGGCGCACCGGGGAGCTGTTTTTT.

The sample holds a few counts of this clone. CDR3 nucleotide sequence: TGTGCCAGCAGCCCCCTCGGCCAGTTCTATGGCTACACCTTC. Translating it yields CASSPLGQFYGYTF. The chain carries TRBV7-2 and TRBJ1-2; no reliable D call. Trimming stripped 5 bases from V and 4 bases from J, with 14 bases between. From germline, CDR1 is SGHTA and CDR2 FQGNSA. This CDR3 contains 14 residues.

On this clone itself: Other DNA variants within this sample encode the same CDR3. This sequence joins TRBV2 and TRBJ1-5, with a weak D call TRBD1 (5 bases). Trimming took 5 bases from V and 3 from J, leaving 8 bases between them. CDR3 length: 13 residues. CDR1 SNHLY and CDR2 FYNNEI come from the germline V gene. CDR3 amino acids: CASSRDSNQPQHF. In DNA, the CDR3 is TGTGCCAGCAGTCGGGACTCCAATCAGCCCCAGCATTTT.